This TCR beta chain was identified in a study of blood T cell repertoires in COVID-19. Whole-study context: COVID-19 samples collected from the United States, Italy and Spain covered acute and convalescent phases.

Clones were sequenced by immunoSEQ multiplex PCR, and TCRdb holds only the in-frame ones, with some missing. The table has 230,000 or so clones, roughly 76% seen once. Trimming stripped 0 bases from V and 7 bases from J, with 12 bases between. This CDR3 has 15 residues. Germline CDR1 SGHDN, CDR2 FVKESK. The specimen was peripheral blood. The clonotype was recovered from a human donor in a cohort sampled during active COVID-19. The V gene is TRBV14, the J gene TRBJ1-4; TRBD1 is a possible D gene (5 bases). The CDR3 bases are TGTGCCAGCAGCCAAGATGGGGCAGGGCGTGAAAAACTGTTTTTT. Protein: CASSQDGAGREKLFF.